This T cell receptor (beta chain) was recorded in a study of cytomegalovirus exposure and HLA in healthy donors. Germline V gene sequence: CDR1 MDHEN, CDR2 SYDVKM. The CDR3 consists of 14 residues. Trimming shortened V by 3 bases and J by 0 bases, and 6 bases separated the two germline ends. To note about this clone: Its target is not known.

The PCR ran on 60 Vbeta and 13 Jbeta primers. Only in-frame clones appear in the TCRdb table, and some are missing; sequencing was by immunoSEQ multiplex PCR. The sample yields around 200,000 clones, over 75% seen once. Study-level results: Most subjects had HLA-A and HLA-B alleles reportedly predicted accurately by TCR beta sequences. TCR association rates varied by HLA locus in a later analysis, with DRB1 highest and HLA-C lowest.

The sequenced material came from PBMCs. This rearrangement joins TRBV28 to TRBJ1-3; tentatively, D is TRBD1 (6 bases). The TCR originated in a woman aged 45-60 years in good health and CMV-seronegative. The CDR3 DNA follows: TGTGCCAGCAGTTTGGGACACTCTGGAAACACCATATATTTT. This sequence encodes CASSLGHSGNTIYF.